This T cell receptor (beta chain) was found in a study of T cell responses to AZD1222 COVID-19 vaccine. Study outcomes and limitations: Reports indicate that nearly half of spike-specific TCRs are directed at unmutated variant regions. Sampling captured repertoires only after the peak T cell response. Following two doses of AZD1222, Spike-specific TCR breadth and depth rose.

Points on this clone: Its antigen is unidentified.

V gave up 5 bases and J gave up 7 bases, with 15 bases separating them. This CDR3 comprises 13 residues. Only in-frame clones appear in the TCRdb table, and some are missing; sequencing was by immunoSEQ multiplex PCR. This repertoire shows over 120,000 clones, more than 70% found once; its top ten account for 5% to 6%. The sample was peripheral blood, taken 28 days after the second AZD1222 dose. The chain uses TRBV12-3 or TRBV12-4 and TRBJ2-7; a weak D match, TRBD1 (5 bases). This receptor was taken from an adult who received the AZD1222 COVID-19 vaccine. The CDR3 DNA sequence: TGTGCCAGCAGTCTCCCGAACGGACATGAGCAGTACTTC. It translates to CASSLPNGHEQYF.